These 8 T cell receptor beta chains were sequenced from one sample in a study of blood T cell repertoires in COVID-19. Clones were read by immunoSEQ multiplex PCR, and TCRdb kept only the in-frame ones, dropping some. The sample records over 130,000 clones, approximately 86% being singletons. The sequencing input was peripheral blood. The receptors derive from a man between 65 and 85 years old with acute or convalescent COVID-19.

The CDR3 reads CASSSHPRASGRGEEQFF. The DNA for the CDR3 is TGTGCCAGCAGCTCCCATCCGCGGGCTAGCGGGAGAGGAGAGGAGCAGTTCTTC. The V and J genes are TRBV7-2 and TRBJ2-1; 10 bases map to TRBD2. There are 18 residues in the CDR3. J lost 10 bases, V lost 4 bases, and 19 bases had no gene match. CDR1 is SGHTA, CDR2 FQGNSA, per germline.

The CDR3 DNA follows: TGTGCCAGCAGAGAGGGTTCCTCTGGAAACACCATATATTTT. It specifies CASREGSSGNTIYF. The chain uses TRBV25-1 and TRBJ1-3; no definite D call. The CDR3 covers 14 residues. Trimming removed 6 bases at V and 0 bases at J, with 9 bases between. Germline assignment: CDR1 MGHDK and CDR2 SYGVNS.

V gene TRBV11-2 combines with J gene TRBJ2-1; 11 positions agree with TRBD2. CDR1 is SGHAT and CDR2 is FQNNGV in the germline V gene. With 5 bases clipped from V and 8 bases from J, the junction kept 11 bases outside the gene matches. The CDR3 consists of 16 residues. The DNA of the CDR3 is TGTGCCAGCAGCGGAGGACTAGCGGGTGGGGGGCATGAGCAGTTCTTC. Translating it yields CASSGGLAGGGHEQFF.

The rearrangement uses TRBV28 and TRBJ1-5; weak D call: TRBD1 (6 bases). Germline lookup yields CDR1 MDHEN and CDR2 SYDVKM. V was cut by 6 bases and J by 5 bases, with 20 bases left in between. This CDR3 has 16 residues. In nucleotides, the CDR3 is TGTGCCAGCAGCGAACTAGGGGGGGCGGGGGATCAGCCCCAGCATTTT. Protein sequence: CASSELGGAGDQPQHF.

V usage is TRBV27 and J usage is TRBJ1-3, with D tentatively TRBD1 (5 bases). The germline V gene has CDR1 MNHEY and CDR2 SMNVEV (reference sequence). The CDR3 covers 16 residues. Trimming took 0 bases from V and 1 from J, leaving 10 bases between them. The CDR3 sequence is CASSLSPGQSGNTIYF. DNA for the CDR3: TGTGCCAGCAGTTTATCGCCAGGGCAATCTGGAAACACCATATATTTT.

The rearrangement joins TRBV14 to TRBJ2-1; possibly TRBD1 for D (6 bases). CDR1 is SGHDN and CDR2 is FVKESK in the germline V gene. V was pared by 1 base and J by 2 bases, with 12 bases between. The CDR3 loop spans 16 amino acids. The CDR3 DNA reads TGTGCCAGCAGCCAAGGTACAGGGTACCCCTACAATGAGCAGTTCTTC. It translates to CASSQGTGYPYNEQFF.

In this sample, this clone turned up once. The V and J genes are TRBV7-6 and TRBJ2-2; tentatively, D is TRBD2 (6 bases). Trimming removed 1 base at V and 6 bases at J, with 15 bases between. From germline, CDR1 is SGHVS and CDR2 FNYEAQ. The CDR3 sequence is 16 residues long. Here the CDR3 reads CASSLVDVSGPGELFF. CDR3 coding DNA: TGTGCCAGCAGCTTAGTTGATGTGAGCGGGCCCGGGGAGCTGTTTTTT.

This clone was seen only once. The chain employs TRBV9 and TRBJ1-6; possibly TRBD1 for D (6 bases). There are 13 residues in the CDR3. V lost 0 bases, J lost 13 bases, and 11 bases lay in between. Germline V gene sequence: CDR1 SGDLS, CDR2 YYNGEE. CDR3 coding DNA: TGTGCCAGCAGCGTAGGGGCAGGGGTGCCCCTCCACTTT. It specifies CASSVGAGVPLHF. Drawing the rest from reference TRBV9 and TRBJ1-6, the complete variable domain is DSGVTQTPKHLITATGQRVTLRCSPRSGDLSVYWYQQSLDQGLQFLIQYYNGEERAKGNILERFSAQQFPDLHSELNLSSLELGDSALYFCASSVGAGVPLHFGNGTRLTVT.